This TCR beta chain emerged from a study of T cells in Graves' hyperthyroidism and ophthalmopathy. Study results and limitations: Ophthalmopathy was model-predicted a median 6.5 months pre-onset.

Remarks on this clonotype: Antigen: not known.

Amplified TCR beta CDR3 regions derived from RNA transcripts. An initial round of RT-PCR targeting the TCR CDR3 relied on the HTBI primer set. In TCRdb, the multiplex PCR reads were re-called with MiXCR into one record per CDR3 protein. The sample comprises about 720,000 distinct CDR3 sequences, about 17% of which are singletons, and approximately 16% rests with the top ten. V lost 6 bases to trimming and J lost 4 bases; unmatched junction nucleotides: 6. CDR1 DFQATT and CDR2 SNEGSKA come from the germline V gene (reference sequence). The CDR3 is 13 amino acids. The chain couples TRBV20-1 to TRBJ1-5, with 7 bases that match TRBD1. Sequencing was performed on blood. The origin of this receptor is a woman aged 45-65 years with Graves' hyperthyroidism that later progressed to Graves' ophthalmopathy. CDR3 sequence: CSAVGQLNQPQHF. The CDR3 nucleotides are TGCAGTGCCGTGGGACAGTTAAATCAGCCCCAGCATTTT.